Below are 11 T cell receptor beta chains sequenced from a single sample in a study of T cell clonotyping in hematopoietic cell transplantation. Measured with immunoSEQ multiplex PCR; TCRdb has only the in-frame clones, and not every one. The sample records 60,000 to 75,000 clones, about 93% being singletons. The sample was peripheral blood mononuclear cells. The receptors here all came from a man aged 45-60 years in good health. Some clones in this sample may be carry-over from other donors' samples.

The chain employs TRBV7-3 and TRBJ1-2, with D tentatively TRBD1 (6 bases). The length of the CDR3 is 14 residues. Germline CDR1 reads SGHTA; CDR2 reads FQGTGA. V shed 4 bases and J shed 6 bases, with 15 bases lying between them. The CDR3 is CASSSHRQVDGYTF. The CDR3 bases are TGTGCCAGCAGCTCACATAGACAGGTTGATGGCTACACCTTC.

This clone was observed once. This sequence joins TRBV5-1 and TRBJ2-1, with TRBD1 identical over 9 bases. J was trimmed by 12 bases and V by 0 bases; bases with no gene match: 7. The CDR3 length is 14 residues. Germline V lookup: CDR1 SGHRS, CDR2 YFSETQ. In DNA, the CDR3 is TGCGCCAGCAGCTTGGAGGACAGGGGTTTGCGGCAGTTCTTC. Encoded protein: CASSLEDRGLRQFF.

This clone was counted a few times. The rearrangement links TRBV29-1 to TRBJ1-1; weak D call: TRBD1 (6 bases). The CDR3 covers 13 residues. Germline CDR1 is SQVTM and CDR2 is ANQGSEA. Trimming removed 6 bases from V and 0 bases from J, with 11 bases in between. The CDR3 reads CSVRQVLNTEAFF. The CDR3 region has the DNA TGCAGCGTCCGACAGGTTCTGAACACTGAAGCTTTCTTT.

The chain uses TRBV6-1 and TRBJ1-5; D uncertain. The V gene lost 3 bases and the J gene lost 0 bases, with 9 bases spanning the gap. The CDR3 length is 15 residues. The germline V gene encodes CDR1 MNHNS and CDR2 SASEGT. The DNA for the CDR3 is TGTGCCAGCAGTGACGGGTCTTATAGCAATCAGCCCCAGCATTTT. Protein: CASSDGSYSNQPQHF.

This clone was seen a single time. CDR3 DNA sequence: TGTGCCAGCAGCGTAGGCGCTGGTCGTATCTACTTC. The encoded protein is CASSVGAGRIYF. The chain carries TRBV9 and TRBJ2-4; D ambiguous. CDR3 length: 12 residues. The germline CDR1 and CDR2 sequences are SGDLS and YYNGEE. V shed 0 bases and J shed 16 bases, with 14 bases lying between them.

This clone occurred once. The chain combines TRBV11-2 with TRBJ1-1; no clear D. CDR1 is SGHAT, CDR2 FQNNGV, per germline. This CDR3 has 14 amino acids. The ends were cut back, 1 base at V and 1 base at J, with 7 bases in the middle. CDR3 sequence: CASSLVMANTEAFF. CDR3 bases: TGTGCCAGCAGCTTAGTGATGGCGAACACTGAAGCTTTCTTT.

CDR3 residues: CASSHPARGNTEAFF. For the CDR3, the DNA is TGCGCCAGCAGCCACCCCGCGAGGGGGAACACTGAAGCTTTCTTT. This rearrangement joins TRBV4-1 to TRBJ1-1; maybe TRBD1 (5 bases). Germline V gene data show CDR1 as MGHRA and CDR2 as YSYEKL. V was shortened by 3 bases and J by 1 base, with 12 bases between the two germline ends. The CDR3 is made up of 15 amino acids.

The chain recombines TRBV5-6 with TRBJ2-2; the match to TRBD2 covers 7 bases. The ends lost 4 bases at V and 4 bases at J; junction bases unmatched: 7. The CDR3 sequence is 15 residues long. From germline, CDR1 is SGHDT and CDR2 YYEEEE. The CDR3 here is CASSRGGPGTGELFF. For the CDR3, the DNA is TGTGCCAGCAGCCGGGGAGGGCCGGGCACCGGGGAGCTGTTTTTT.

V is TRBV28 and J is TRBJ1-2, with D perhaps matching TRBD1 (5 bases). This CDR3 spans 16 amino acids. Germline V gene sequence: CDR1 MDHEN, CDR2 SYDVKM. V lost 4 bases and J lost 4, with 19 bases in between. The CDR3 bases are TGTGCCAGCAGTTCCCCCCAAGGGCGGGACCTCTATGGCTACACCTTC. Its translation is CASSSPQGRDLYGYTF.

This chain uses TRBV19 with TRBJ1-1, with TRBD1 identical over 7 bases. The V gene's germline CDR1 is LNHDA and CDR2 SQIVND (reference sequence). There are 14 residues in the CDR3. The ends lost 6 bases at V and 0 bases at J; junction bases unmatched: 4. CDR3 residues: CASRTGQLNTEAFF. Here the CDR3 DNA reads TGTGCCAGTAGGACGGGACAGCTGAACACTGAAGCTTTCTTT.

The gene calls are TRBV5-1 and TRBJ2-7, with 7 bases lining up with TRBD1. CDR1 SGHRS and CDR2 YFSETQ come from the germline V gene. J gave up 6 bases and V 0 bases, and 9 bases lay outside the gene matches. The CDR3 consists of 15 residues. CDR3 coding DNA: TGCGCCAGCAGCTTGGCACGGGACAGCTTACTCGAGCAGTACTTC. It codes for CASSLARDSLLEQYF.